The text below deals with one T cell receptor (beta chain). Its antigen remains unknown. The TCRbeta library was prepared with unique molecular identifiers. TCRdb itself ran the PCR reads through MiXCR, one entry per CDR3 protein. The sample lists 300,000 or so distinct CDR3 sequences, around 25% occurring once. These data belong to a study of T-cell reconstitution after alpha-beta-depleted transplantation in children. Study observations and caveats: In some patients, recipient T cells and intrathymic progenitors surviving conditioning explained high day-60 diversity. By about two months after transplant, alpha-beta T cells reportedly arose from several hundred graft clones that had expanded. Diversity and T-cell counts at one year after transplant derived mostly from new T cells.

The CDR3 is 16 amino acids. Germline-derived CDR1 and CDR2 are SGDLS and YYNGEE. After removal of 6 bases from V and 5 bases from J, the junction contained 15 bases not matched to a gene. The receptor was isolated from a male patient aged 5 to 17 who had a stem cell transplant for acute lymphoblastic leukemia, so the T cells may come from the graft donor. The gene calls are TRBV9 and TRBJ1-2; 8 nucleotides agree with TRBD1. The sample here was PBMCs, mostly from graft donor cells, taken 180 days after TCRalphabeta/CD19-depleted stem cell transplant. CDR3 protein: CASNSFQGAGGYGYTF. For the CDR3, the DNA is TGTGCCAGCAATTCCTTCCAGGGGGCCGGGGGGTATGGCTACACCTTC.